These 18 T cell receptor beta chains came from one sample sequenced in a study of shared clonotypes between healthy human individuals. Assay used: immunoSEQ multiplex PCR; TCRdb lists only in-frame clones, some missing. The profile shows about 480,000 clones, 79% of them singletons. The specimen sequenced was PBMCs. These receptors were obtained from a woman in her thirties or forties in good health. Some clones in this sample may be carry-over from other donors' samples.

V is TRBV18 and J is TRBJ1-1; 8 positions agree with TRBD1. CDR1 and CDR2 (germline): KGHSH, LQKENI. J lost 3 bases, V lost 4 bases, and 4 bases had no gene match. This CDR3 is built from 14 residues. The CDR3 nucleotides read TGTGCCAGCTCACTGGGACAGGAGGACACTGAAGCTTTCTTT. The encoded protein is CASSLGQEDTEAFF.

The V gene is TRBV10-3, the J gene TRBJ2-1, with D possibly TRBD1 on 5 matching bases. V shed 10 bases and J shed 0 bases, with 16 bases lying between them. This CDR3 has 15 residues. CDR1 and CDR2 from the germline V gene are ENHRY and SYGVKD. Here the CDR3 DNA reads TGTGCCACCCGGTCAGACAGAAGCTCCTACAATGAGCAGTTCTTC. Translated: CATRSDRSSYNEQFF.

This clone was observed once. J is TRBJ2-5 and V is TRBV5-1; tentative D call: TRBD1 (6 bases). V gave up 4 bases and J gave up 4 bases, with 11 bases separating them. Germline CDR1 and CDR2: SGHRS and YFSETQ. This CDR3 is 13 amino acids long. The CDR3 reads CASSKQGRETQYF. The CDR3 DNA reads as TGCGCCAGCAGCAAACAGGGACGAGAGACCCAGTACTTC.

The CDR3 region has the DNA TGTGCCAGCAGTGGGCAGGGAATTGACGAGCAGTACTTC. Translated, it gives CASSGQGIDEQYF. The chain is built from TRBV25-1 and TRBJ2-7, with D perhaps TRBD1 (5 bases). V was cut by 4 bases and J by 5 bases, with 12 bases left in between. There are 13 residues in the CDR3. Germline V gives CDR1 MGHDK, CDR2 SYGVNS.

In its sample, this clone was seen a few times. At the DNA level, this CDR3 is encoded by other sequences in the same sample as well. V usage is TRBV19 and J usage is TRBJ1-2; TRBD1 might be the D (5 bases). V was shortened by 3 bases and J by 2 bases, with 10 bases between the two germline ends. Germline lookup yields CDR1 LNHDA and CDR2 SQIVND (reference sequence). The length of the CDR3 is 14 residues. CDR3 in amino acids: CASSIPGLNYGYTF. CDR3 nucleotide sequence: TGTGCCAGTAGTATCCCGGGACTGAACTATGGCTACACCTTC.

The CDR3 coding sequence is TGTGCCAGCAGTTTACAGTTCGCGAACACCGGGGAGCTGTTTTTT. Translated: CASSLQFANTGELFF. The chain couples TRBV27 to TRBJ2-2; D remains ambiguous. Trimming stripped 2 bases from V and 0 bases from J, with 7 bases between. From germline, CDR1 is MNHEY and CDR2 SMNVEV (reference sequence). The CDR3 totals 15 residues.

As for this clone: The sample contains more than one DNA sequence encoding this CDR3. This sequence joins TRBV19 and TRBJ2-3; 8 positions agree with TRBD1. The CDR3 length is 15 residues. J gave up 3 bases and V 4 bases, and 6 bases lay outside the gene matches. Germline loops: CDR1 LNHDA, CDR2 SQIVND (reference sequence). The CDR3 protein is CASSTGQGETDTQYF. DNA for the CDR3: TGTGCCAGTAGTACCGGACAGGGCGAGACAGATACGCAGTATTTT.

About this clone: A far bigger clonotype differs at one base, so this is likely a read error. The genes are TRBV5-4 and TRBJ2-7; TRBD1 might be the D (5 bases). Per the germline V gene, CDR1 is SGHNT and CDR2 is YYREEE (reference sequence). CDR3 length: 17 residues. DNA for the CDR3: TGTGCCAACAGCAAAGGACAAACCTTCGGGCCGATCTACGAGCAGTACTTC. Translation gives CANSKGQTFGPIYEQYF.

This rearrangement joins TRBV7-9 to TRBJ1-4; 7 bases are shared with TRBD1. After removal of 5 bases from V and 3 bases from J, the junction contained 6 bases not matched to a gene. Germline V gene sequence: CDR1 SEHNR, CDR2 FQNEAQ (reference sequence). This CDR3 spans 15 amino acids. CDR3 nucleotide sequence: TGTGCCAGCAGCCAAACAGGGGCGTCTAATGAAAAACTGTTTTTT. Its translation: CASSQTGASNEKLFF.

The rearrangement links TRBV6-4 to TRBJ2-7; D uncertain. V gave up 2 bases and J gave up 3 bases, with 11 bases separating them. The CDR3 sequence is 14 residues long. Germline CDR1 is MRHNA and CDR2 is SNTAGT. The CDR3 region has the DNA TGTGCCAGCAGTGACAACCCCAGACTCTACGAGCAGTACTTC. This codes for CASSDNPRLYEQYF.

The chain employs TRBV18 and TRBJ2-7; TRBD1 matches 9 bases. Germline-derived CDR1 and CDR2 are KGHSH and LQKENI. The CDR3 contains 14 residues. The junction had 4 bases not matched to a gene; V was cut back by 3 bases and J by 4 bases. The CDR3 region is CASSPWDRAYEQYF. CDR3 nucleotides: TGTGCCAGCTCACCTTGGGACAGGGCTTACGAGCAGTACTTC.

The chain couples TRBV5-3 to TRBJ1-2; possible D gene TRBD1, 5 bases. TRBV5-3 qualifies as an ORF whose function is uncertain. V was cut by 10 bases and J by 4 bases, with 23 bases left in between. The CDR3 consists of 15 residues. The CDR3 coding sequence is TGTGCCGGAAAAAGCAGAAAGCAGGGAATCTATGGCTACACCTTC. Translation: CAGKSRKQGIYGYTF.

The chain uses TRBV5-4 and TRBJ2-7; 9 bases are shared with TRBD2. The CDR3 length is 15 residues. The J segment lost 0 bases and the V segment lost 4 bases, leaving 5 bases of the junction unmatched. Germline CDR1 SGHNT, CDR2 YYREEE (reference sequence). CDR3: CASSPSGKSSYEQYF. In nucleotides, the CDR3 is TGTGCCAGCAGCCCTAGCGGGAAGAGCTCCTACGAGCAGTACTTC.

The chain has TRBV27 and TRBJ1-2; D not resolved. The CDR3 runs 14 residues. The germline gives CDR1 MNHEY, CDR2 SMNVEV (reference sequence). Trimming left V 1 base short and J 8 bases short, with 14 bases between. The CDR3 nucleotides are TGTGCCAGCAGTTTATGGATGGGTGGGATGGGCTACACCTTC. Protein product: CASSLWMGGMGYTF.

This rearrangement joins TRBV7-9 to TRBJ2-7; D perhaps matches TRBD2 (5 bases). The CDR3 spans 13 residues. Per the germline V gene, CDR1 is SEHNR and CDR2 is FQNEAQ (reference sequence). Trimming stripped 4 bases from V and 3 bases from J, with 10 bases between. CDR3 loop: CASSSGLFYEQYF. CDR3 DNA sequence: TGTGCCAGCAGCTCTGGACTGTTCTACGAGCAGTACTTC.

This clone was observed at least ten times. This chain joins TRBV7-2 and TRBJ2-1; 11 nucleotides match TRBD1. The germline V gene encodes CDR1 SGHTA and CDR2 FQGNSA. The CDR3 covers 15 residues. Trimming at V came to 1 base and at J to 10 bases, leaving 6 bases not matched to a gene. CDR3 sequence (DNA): TGTGCCAGCAGCTTAGTTGGACAGGGGGCAAGGGAGCAGTTCTTC. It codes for CASSLVGQGAREQFF.

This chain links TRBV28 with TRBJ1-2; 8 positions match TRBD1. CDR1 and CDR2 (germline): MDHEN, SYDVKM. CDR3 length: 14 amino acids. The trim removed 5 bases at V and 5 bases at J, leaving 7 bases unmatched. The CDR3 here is CASSPDRAEYGYTF. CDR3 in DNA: TGTGCCAGCAGTCCGGACAGGGCGGAATATGGCTACACCTTC.

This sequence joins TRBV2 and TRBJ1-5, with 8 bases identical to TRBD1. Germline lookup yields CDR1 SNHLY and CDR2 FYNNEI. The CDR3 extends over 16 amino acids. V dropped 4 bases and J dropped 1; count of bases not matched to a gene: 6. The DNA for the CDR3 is TGTGCCAGCAGTGCAGGGGGCCGAGGGAGCAATCAGCCCCAGCATTTT. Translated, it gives CASSAGGRGSNQPQHF.